Listed below are T cell receptor beta chains from one sample, sequenced in a study of blood T cell repertoires in COVID-19. Measured with immunoSEQ multiplex PCR; TCRdb has only the in-frame clones, and not every one. Counted here are 150,000 or so clones, 65% to 85% occurring once; the ten biggest clones make up 11%. Sequencing was done on a sample of peripheral blood. The receptor source for this set is a man aged 55 to 69 with active or convalescent COVID-19. CDR3s include the opening cysteine and the closing phenylalanine or tryptophan. The D gene is left open where the match is weak. The size of a clone is reported for some rows only, either as once, few or many, or as a class for expanded clones.

d_call | clone_size | j_call | v_call | cdr3_aa | cdr3_nt
TRBD2 | once | TRBJ2-5 | TRBV10-3 | CAISSSGSGETQYF | TGTGCCATCAGTTCTAGCGGGAGTGGGGAGACCCAGTACTTC
TRBD1 | . | TRBJ1-1 | TRBV13 | CASSSPRGGKRNTEAFF | TGTGCCAGCAGCTCACCTCGAGGGGGCAAGAGGAACACTGAAGCTTTCTTT
. | . | TRBJ2-2 | TRBV5-1 | CASSLARVSGELFF | TGCGCCAGCAGCTTGGCCCGGGTCTCCGGGGAGCTGTTTTTT
. | . | TRBJ2-1 | TRBV29-1 | CSARLASGNEQFF | TGCAGCGCCCGGCTAGCGTCCGGCAATGAGCAGTTCTTC
. | few | TRBJ2-1 | TRBV7-3 | CASSPGGHEQFF | TGTGCCAGCAGCCCAGGGGGGCACGAGCAGTTCTTC
TRBD2 | . | TRBJ2-7 | TRBV6-6 | CASRPLAEPYSYEQYF | TGTGCCAGCAGACCTCTAGCGGAACCCTACTCCTACGAGCAGTACTTC
TRBD2 | . | TRBJ2-7 | TRBV5-1 | CASSYRLAGGPSYEQYF | TGCGCCAGCAGCTATCGACTAGCGGGAGGGCCCTCCTACGAGCAGTACTTC
. | . | TRBJ1-4 | TRBV4-1 | CASSRSHGGTADEKLFF | TGCGCCAGCAGCCGATCCCACGGAGGGACGGCGGATGAAAAACTGTTTTTT
. | . | TRBJ1-5 | TRBV19 | CASSIPRMFAGSNQPQHF | TGTGCCAGTAGTATACCACGTATGTTCGCAGGGAGCAATCAGCCCCAGCATTTT
TRBD1 | once | TRBJ1-5 | TRBV5-1 | CASSLGGASNQPQHF | TGCGCCAGCAGCTTAGGGGGCGCGAGCAATCAGCCCCAGCATTTT
. | . | TRBJ1-3 | TRBV19 | CASSTQGGNTIYF | TGTGCCAGTAGTACGCAGGGTGGAAACACCATATATTTT
. | once | TRBJ2-3 | TRBV5-1 | CASSGGRGTDTQYF | TGCGCCAGCAGCGGTGGTAGGGGGACAGATACGCAGTATTTT
TRBD1 | . | TRBJ1-2 | TRBV19 | CASRGTGTGYGYTF | TGTGCCAGTAGAGGGACAGGGACAGGCTATGGCTACACCTTC
. | . | TRBJ1-4 | TRBV10-2 | CASHRVGNEKLFF | TGCGCCAGTCACAGGGTCGGAAATGAAAAACTGTTTTTT
. | few | TRBJ2-3 | TRBV6-2/TRBV6-3 | CASSYNRETDTQYF | TGTGCCAGCAGTTACAACAGGGAAACAGATACGCAGTATTTT
TRBD1 | once | TRBJ1-4 | TRBV15 | CATSREGRGQEKLFF | TGTGCCACCAGCAGAGAGGGCAGGGGGCAGGAAAAACTGTTTTTT
TRBD2 | . | TRBJ2-1 | TRBV6-2/TRBV6-3 | CASSYGGGAYNEQFF | TGTGCCAGCAGTTACGGCGGGGGAGCCTACAATGAGCAGTTCTTC
TRBD2 | once | TRBJ2-1 | TRBV11-3 | CASSLGLGTSGSDEQFF | TGTGCCAGCAGCTTAGGACTCGGGACTAGCGGGAGTGATGAGCAGTTCTTC
TRBD1 | . | TRBJ1-1 | TRBV19 | CASSTRDRGSTEAFF | TGTGCCAGTAGTACCCGGGACAGGGGGAGCACTGAAGCTTTCTTT
. | . | TRBJ2-3 | TRBV27 | CAPKGDYSTDTQYF | TGTGCCCCCAAGGGGGACTACAGCACAGATACGCAGTATTTT
. | . | TRBJ2-7 | TRBV6-5 | CASAQTRQKYEQYF | TGTGCCAGCGCCCAAACCCGACAGAAGTACGAGCAGTACTTC
TRBD1 | once | TRBJ1-2 | TRBV5-4 | CASSGPRDREYYGYTF | TGTGCCAGCAGCGGTCCCCGGGACAGGGAATACTATGGCTACACCTTC
. | . | TRBJ2-1 | TRBV3-1/TRBV3-2 | CASSQPRLASYNEQFF | TGTGCCAGCAGCCAACCGCGACTCGCATCCTACAATGAGCAGTTCTTC
. | . | TRBJ2-7 | TRBV7-3 | CASSLKDSPYEQYF | TGTGCCAGCAGCTTAAAGGACAGCCCCTACGAGCAGTACTTC
TRBD1 | many | TRBJ1-1 | TRBV28 | CASSPTGERNTEAFF | TGTGCCAGCAGCCCGACAGGGGAGCGGAACACTGAAGCTTTCTTT
TRBD1 | . | TRBJ2-5 | TRBV20-1 | CSASPGQGIETQYF | TGCAGTGCTAGTCCGGGACAGGGAATCGAGACCCAGTACTTC
. | . | TRBJ1-4 | TRBV5-1 | CASSPSTATEKLFF | TGCGCCAGCAGCCCATCGACAGCAACTGAAAAACTGTTTTTT
. | . | TRBJ1-4 | TRBV19 | CASSPGTFSLGSEKLFF | TGTGCCAGTAGTCCTGGGACTTTTTCCCTGGGGAGTGAAAAACTGTTTTTT
. | . | TRBJ1-2 | TRBV6-1 | CASSESTTGRFYGYTF | TGTGCCAGCAGTGAATCAACAACAGGACGGTTCTATGGCTACACCTTC
. | . | TRBJ1-3 | TRBV3-1/TRBV3-2 | CASSQGGALFGNTIYF | TGTGCCAGCAGCCAGGGGGGGGCACTTTTTGGAAACACCATATATTTT
. | . | TRBJ2-7 | TRBV2 | CAGGLLYEQYF | TGTGCCGGGGGACTTCTTTACGAGCAGTACTTC
TRBD1 | . | TRBJ1-2 | TRBV6-1 | CASSEAAQGAYSGYTF | TGTGCCAGCAGTGAAGCAGCACAGGGGGCGTACAGCGGCTACACCTTC
TRBD2 | . | TRBJ2-5 | TRBV14 | CASSQVPGTKQETQYF | TGTGCCAGCAGCCAAGTTCCCGGGACTAAACAAGAGACCCAGTACTTC
. | . | TRBJ2-7 | TRBV28 | CASIPPAGQNSYEQYF | TGTGCCAGCATCCCCCCAGCGGGCCAAAACTCCTACGAGCAGTACTTC
TRBD1 | . | TRBJ2-7 | TRBV5-5 | CASSLRQGAEYEQYF | TGTGCCAGCAGCCTAAGACAGGGGGCGGAGTACGAGCAGTACTTC
. | . | TRBJ2-7 | TRBV18 | CASSPPGGKLGEQYF | TGTGCCAGCTCACCACCGGGGGGAAAGCTCGGCGAGCAGTACTTC
. | once | TRBJ2-1 | TRBV7-3 | CASSFSSVPGNEQFF | TGTGCCAGCAGCTTCTCAAGTGTCCCGGGCAATGAGCAGTTCTTC
. | few | TRBJ2-5 | TRBV2 | CASSGQGGETQYF | TGTGCCAGCAGTGGACAGGGAGGCGAGACCCAGTACTTC
. | . | TRBJ1-1 | TRBV10-3 | CAISAGMNTEAFF | TGTGCCATCAGTGCAGGGATGAACACTGAAGCTTTCTTT
TRBD1 | . | TRBJ2-5 | TRBV5-4 | CASKGRTGAVETQYF | TGTGCCAGCAAGGGCCGGACAGGGGCGGTGGAGACCCAGTACTTC
. | . | TRBJ2-5 | TRBV9 | CASSQGTVGIETQYF | TGTGCCAGCAGCCAAGGGACTGTCGGTATAGAGACCCAGTACTTC
. | . | TRBJ2-5 | TRBV4-1 | CASSQVWEPETQYF | TGCGCCAGCAGCCAAGTATGGGAGCCGGAGACCCAGTACTTC